The T cell receptor (beta chain) under discussion was sequenced for a study of T cell responses to AZD1222 COVID-19 vaccine. On the study more broadly: Pooling was applied to second doses at about 4 or about 12 weeks. Regarding the study as a whole: When two AZD1222 doses had been given, Spike-specific TCR breadth and depth rose. Reportedly, nearly half the spike-specific TCRs target unmutated variant regions. Females made up more of the donors, who were largely white British, and clonal diversity may have come out too low.

Profiled with immunoSEQ multiplex PCR; TCRdb holds only in-frame clones, not every one. Among around 170,000 clones listed, 75% to 95% were seen once. The CDR3 has 15 amino acids. Notes on this clone: Its specificity is not known.

The source material was peripheral blood, sampled on day 0 of AZD1222 vaccination. The chain is built from TRBV21-1 and TRBJ2-7; TRBD2, the D gene given by the table, was not confirmed from the DNA. TRBV21-1 constitutes a pseudogene. The TCR was taken from an adult in good health. The CDR3 nucleotides read TGTGCCAGCAGTGTACTGGCGGGGTTCCCCTACGAGCAGTACTTC. It is translated as CASSVLAGFPYEQYF.